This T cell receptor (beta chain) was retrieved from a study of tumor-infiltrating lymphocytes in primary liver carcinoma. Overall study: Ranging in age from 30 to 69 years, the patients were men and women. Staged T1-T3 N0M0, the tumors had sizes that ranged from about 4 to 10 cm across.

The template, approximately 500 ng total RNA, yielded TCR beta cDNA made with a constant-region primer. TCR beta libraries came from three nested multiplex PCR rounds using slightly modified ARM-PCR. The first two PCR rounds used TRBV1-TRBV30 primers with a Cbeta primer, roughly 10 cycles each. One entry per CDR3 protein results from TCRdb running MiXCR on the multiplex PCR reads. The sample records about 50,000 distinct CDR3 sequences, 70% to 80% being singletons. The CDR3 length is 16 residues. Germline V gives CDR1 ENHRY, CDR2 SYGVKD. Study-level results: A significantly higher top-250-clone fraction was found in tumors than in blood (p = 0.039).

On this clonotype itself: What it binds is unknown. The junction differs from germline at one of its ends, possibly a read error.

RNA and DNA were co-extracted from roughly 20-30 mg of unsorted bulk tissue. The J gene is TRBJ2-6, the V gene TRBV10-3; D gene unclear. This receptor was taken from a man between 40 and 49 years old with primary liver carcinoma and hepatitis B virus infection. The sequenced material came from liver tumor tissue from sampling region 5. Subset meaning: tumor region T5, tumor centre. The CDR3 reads CAVSGGQEAGANVLTF. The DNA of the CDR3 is TGTGCCGTCAGTGGTGGCCAAGAGGCTGGGGCCAACGTCCTGACTTTC.